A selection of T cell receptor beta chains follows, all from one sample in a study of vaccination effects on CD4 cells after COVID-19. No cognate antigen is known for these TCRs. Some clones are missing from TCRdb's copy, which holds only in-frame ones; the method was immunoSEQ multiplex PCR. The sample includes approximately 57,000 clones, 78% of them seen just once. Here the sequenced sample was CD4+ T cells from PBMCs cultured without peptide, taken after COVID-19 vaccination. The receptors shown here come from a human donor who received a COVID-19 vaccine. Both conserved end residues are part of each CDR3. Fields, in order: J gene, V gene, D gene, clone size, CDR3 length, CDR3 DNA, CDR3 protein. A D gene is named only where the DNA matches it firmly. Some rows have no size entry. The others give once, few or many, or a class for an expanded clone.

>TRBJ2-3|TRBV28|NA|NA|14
TGTGCCAGCAGTTCTCACGGGAGAGGAGATACGCAGTATTTT
CASSSHGRGDTQYF
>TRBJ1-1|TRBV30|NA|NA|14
TGTGCCTGGAGGCATAGGGGACTAAACACTGAAGCTTTCTTT
CAWRHRGLNTEAFF
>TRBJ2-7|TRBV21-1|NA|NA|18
TGTGCCAGCAGCCCTGAGGGGGGCCTCGGGGAATTGTCCTACGAGCAGTACTTC
CASSPEGGLGELSYEQYF
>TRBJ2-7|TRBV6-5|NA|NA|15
TGTGCCAGCAACCCCCGGGACGGGTTCTCCTACGAGCAGTACTTC
CASNPRDGFSYEQYF
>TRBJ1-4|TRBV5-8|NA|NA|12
TGTGCCAGCAGCCGGGACGGTGAAAAACTGTTTTTT
CASSRDGEKLFF
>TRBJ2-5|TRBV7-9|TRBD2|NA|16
TGTGCCAGCAGCCCTGCTTCCGGCGGGGGCCAAGAGACCCAGTACTTC
CASSPASGGGQETQYF
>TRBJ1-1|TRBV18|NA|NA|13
TGTGCCAGCTCACCCCAGAGGAACACTGAAGCTTTCTTT
CASSPQRNTEAFF
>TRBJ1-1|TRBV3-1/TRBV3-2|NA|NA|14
TGTGCCAGCAGCCAGTTGAGGGACTACACTGAAGCTTTCTTT
CASSQLRDYTEAFF
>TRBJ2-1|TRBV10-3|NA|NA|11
TGTGCCATCAGTGATGGCGAAAAGCAGTTCTTC
CAISDGEKQFF
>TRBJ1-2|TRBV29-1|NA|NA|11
TGCAGCGTTCGGGGCACAGATGGCTACACCTTC
CSVRGTDGYTF
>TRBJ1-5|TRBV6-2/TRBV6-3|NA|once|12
TGTGCCAGCAGTTACGTCGGGGGGCCCCAGCATTTT
CASSYVGGPQHF
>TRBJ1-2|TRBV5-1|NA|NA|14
TGCGCCAGCAGCCCGGACGGCACCTTCTATGGCTACACCTTC
CASSPDGTFYGYTF
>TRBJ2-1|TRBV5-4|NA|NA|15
TGTGCCAGCAGCTTGGGGGGGCTAGACTACAATGAGCAGTTCTTC
CASSLGGLDYNEQFF